This T cell receptor (beta chain) was recorded in a study of blood T cell repertoires in COVID-19. Study summary: Acute and convalescent COVID-19 specimens originated in the United States, Italy and Spain. Sources were T cells, B-cell-depleted T cells, or PBMCs; the material itself was cDNA or gDNA.

Per the study methods: Estimated nucleated cell counts came from reference gene primer amplification. The protocol was immunoSEQ multiplex PCR, while the TCRdb copy is restricted to in-frame clones and leaves out a portion. The V and J calls and clone size come from that table; D and trimming were worked out from the DNA. This table holds a few hundred thousand clones, about 91% found once. V was pared by 5 bases and J by 7 bases, with 11 bases between. The length of the CDR3 is 12 residues. CDR1 and CDR2 (germline): WSHSY, SAAADI. In Seattle, patients joined the study during active infection and were tracked longitudinally.

Sequencing was performed on peripheral blood. This chain uses TRBV10-2 with TRBJ1-1, with D perhaps TRBD1 (6 bases). The sequence was obtained from a woman aged 30 to 39 with COVID-19, enrolled during active disease. The CDR3 is CASSTGQIEAFF. DNA for the CDR3: TGCGCCAGCAGTACAGGACAGATTGAAGCTTTCTTT.